This T cell receptor (beta chain) is from a study of blood T cell repertoires in COVID-19. The wider study: The study drew acute and convalescent COVID-19 samples from the United States, Italy and Spain.

Looked up from germline, CDR1 is SGHVS and CDR2 is FQNEAQ. The CDR3 extends over 15 amino acids. The V gene lost 1 base and the J gene lost 5 bases, with 11 bases spanning the gap. Assay: immunoSEQ multiplex PCR; the TCRdb copy retains only in-frame clones and omits some. Among 90,000 to 100,000 clones, about nine tenths were seen once, and the ten largest hold about 5.5%. This clonotype was sampled from a man between 50 and 59 years old with acute or convalescent COVID-19. The sequencing input was peripheral blood. The chain is built from TRBV7-8 and TRBJ1-4, with D possibly TRBD1 on 5 matching bases. The CDR3 DNA is TGTGCCAGCAGCTTAGTCCCAGGGTTAAATGAAAAACTGTTTTTT. Its translation is CASSLVPGLNEKLFF.